This TCR beta chain was sequenced in a study of shared clonotypes between healthy human individuals. Study findings and constraints: Specimens sampled were limited to blood, with tissue repertoires likely differing. Naive subsets generally exceeded memory subsets in estimated richness. Of the naive CD4 clonotypes, around 5% were shared across a handful of donors.

To note about this clone: Its target is not known.

The junction had 11 bases not matched to a gene; V was cut back by 5 bases and J by 5 bases. This CDR3 comprises 15 residues. The V gene's germline CDR1 is MGHDK and CDR2 SYGVNS. Sequenced by immunoSEQ multiplex PCR; TCRdb stores in-frame clones only, minus some. Among under 1,100,000 clones listed, roughly 75% were seen once. Only Caucasian adults living in Nashville, Tennessee served as donors. This receptor was obtained from a man between 18 and 29 years old in good health. The sequenced sample was memory CD4+ T cells sorted from blood. Subset noted: CD45RA-negative fraction. The chain recombines TRBV25-1 with TRBJ2-7; 8 bases align to TRBD1. For the CDR3, the DNA is TGTGCCAGCAGTAGCTCCGGACAGGGTTCCCACGAGCAGTACTTC. It encodes CASSSSGQGSHEQYF.